Presented here are 20 T cell receptor beta chains from one specimen sequenced in a study of blood T cells in healthy people across ages (dated by TCRdb to between 2014 and 2016). Library method: 5' RACE. TCRdb names Illumina HiSeq 2500 as the instrument used. A second PCR of about 7 to 12 cycles was run with a J-beta primer mix and a sample-barcoded 5' primer. TCRdb's own reprocessing of the public reads used fastp at Q25 and MiXCR and kept productive beta chains. Records with the same CDR3 protein are collapsed into one entry carrying the most frequent genes and DNA. The sample table lists just over 800,000 distinct CDR3 sequences, approximately 67% of them with a count of one. The ten top clones hold 28% of the sample. Material for sequencing was blood. The receptors stem from a young man in good health.

This chain uses TRBV4-3 with TRBJ2-7, with a possible D match to TRBD2 (6 bases). V shed 3 bases and J shed 2 bases, with 14 bases lying between them. The CDR3 consists of 15 residues. CDR1 is LGHNA and CDR2 is YSLEER in the germline V gene. CDR3 bases: TGCGCCAGCAGCCACCACGGGGCGGGGCCCTACGAGCAGTACTTC. This codes for CASSHHGAGPYEQYF.

In its sample, this clonotype was seen a few times. The chain is built from TRBV20-1 and TRBJ1-2; TRBD1 aligns across 7 bases. The trim removed 2 bases at V and 5 bases at J, leaving 8 bases unmatched. The germline V gene has CDR1 DFQATT and CDR2 SNEGSKA (reference sequence). This CDR3 is 14 amino acids long. The CDR3 loop is CSARLPGTEYGYTF. CDR3 DNA: TGCAGTGCTAGACTCCCCGGGACAGAGTATGGCTACACCTTC.

CDR3 sequence (DNA): TGTGCCAGCAGGCCTAGCGGGGTATACGAGCAGTACTTC. Protein sequence: CASRPSGVYEQYF. This chain joins TRBV7-2 and TRBJ2-7; 9 positions agree with TRBD2. V shed 6 bases and J 4 bases; nucleotides not matched to a gene: 4. Germline-derived CDR1 and CDR2 are SGHTA and FQGNSA. The CDR3 runs 13 residues.

The rearrangement joins TRBV20-1 to TRBJ1-4; TRBD1 might be the D (5 bases). CDR1 and CDR2 from the germline V gene are DFQATT and SNEGSKA (reference sequence). Trimming left V 5 bases short and J 8 bases short, with 21 bases between. This CDR3 region has 15 residues. The chain's CDR3 is CSASPSGYPGEKLFF. The CDR3, as DNA: TGCAGTGCTTCCCCTTCAGGGTATCCAGGCGAAAAACTGTTTTTT.

This clonotype was seen once. This chain links TRBV24-1 with TRBJ2-3; 9 positions agree with TRBD1. Germline assignment: CDR1 KGHDR and CDR2 SFDVKD. The CDR3 has 16 amino acids. Trimming cost V 4 bases and J 4 bases; bases outside gene matches: 8. The CDR3: CATSDQDRGGPDTQYF. CDR3 DNA sequence: TGTGCCACCAGTGACCAGGACAGGGGCGGCCCAGATACGCAGTATTTT.

This rearrangement joins TRBV12-3 or TRBV12-4 to TRBJ2-1; TRBD1 agrees at 8 bases. CDR3 size: 15 residues. V lost 4 bases, J lost 7 bases, and 9 bases stayed unmatched. The DNA for the CDR3 is TGTGCCAGCAGTTCAACAGGGGGAGGAAGGAATGAGCAGTTCTTC. It encodes CASSSTGGGRNEQFF.

This clonotype has a handful of counts. This sequence joins TRBV28 and TRBJ2-1; D unclear. The CDR3 is 14 amino acids. Germline-derived CDR1 and CDR2 are MDHEN and SYDVKM. The V and J ends lost 5 bases and 2 bases respectively, with 10 bases between them. The CDR3 DNA reads TGTGCCAGCAGTCTGGGCAGAACCTACAATGAGCAGTTCTTC. Translation gives CASSLGRTYNEQFF.

The rearrangement links TRBV30 to TRBJ2-5; TRBD1 or TRBD2 may be the D gene (5 bases each). The J call may be in error: the DNA end matches TRBJ2-7 better. The CDR3 extends over 13 amino acids. Germline CDR1 is GTSNPN and CDR2 is SVGIG (reference sequence). The CDR3 DNA follows: TGTGCCTGGAGTGTCTCGGGACCTTACGAGCAGTACTTC. It is translated as CAWSVSGPYEQYF.

The rearrangement links TRBV28 to TRBJ2-7, with 7 bases fitting TRBD2. This CDR3 region has 12 residues. CDR1 is MDHEN and CDR2 is SYDVKM in the germline V gene. V was pared by 6 bases and J by 7 bases, with 6 bases of the junction left unmatched. The CDR3 reads CASRGGGLEQYF. The CDR3 nucleotides read TGTGCCAGCAGGGGCGGGGGTCTTGAGCAGTACTTC.

This chain joins TRBV4-2 and TRBJ2-7; TRBD1 might be the D (6 bases). Germline loops: CDR1 LGHNA, CDR2 YNFKEQ. V was clipped by 3 bases and J by 3 bases, with 12 bases between them. The CDR3 consists of 14 residues. The CDR3 loop is CASSHEEQGYEQYF. The CDR3 region has the DNA TGTGCCAGCAGCCATGAGGAACAGGGCTACGAGCAGTACTTC.

The chain has TRBV28 and TRBJ2-5; TRBD1 matches at 9 bases. The J call may be wrong; the DNA end is better matched by TRBJ2-7. Per germline, CDR1 MDHEN and CDR2 SYDVKM. The CDR3 has 16 amino acids. This CDR3 is CASSYPPGTGYHEQYF. The CDR3 coding sequence is TGTGCCAGCAGTTATCCCCCCGGGACAGGGTACCACGAGCAGTACTTC.

J is TRBJ1-5 and V is TRBV5-5; TRBD1 aligns across 11 bases. Trimming cost V 4 bases and J 5 bases; bases outside gene matches: 5. The germline gives CDR1 SGHKS, CDR2 YYEKEE (reference sequence). This CDR3 has 15 amino acids. The CDR3 is CASSEGQGDHQPQHF. CDR3 DNA sequence: TGTGCCAGCAGCGAGGGACAGGGGGACCATCAGCCCCAGCATTTT.

DNA of the CDR3: TGTGCCATCAGCGGACAGAACAATCAGCCCCAGCATTTT. Protein product: CAISGQNNQPQHF. This rearrangement joins TRBV10-3 to TRBJ1-5; D is possibly TRBD1 (6 bases). Trimming shortened V by 6 bases and J by 3 bases, and 9 bases separated the two germline ends. Looked up from germline, CDR1 is ENHRY and CDR2 is SYGVKD. There are 13 residues in the CDR3.

This clonotype is a singleton in its sample. The chain combines TRBV29-1 with TRBJ1-5; no reliable D call. The germline V gene has CDR1 SQVTM and CDR2 ANQGSEA. This CDR3 has 13 residues. V gave up 3 bases and J gave up 3 bases, with 9 bases separating them. CDR3 sequence: CSVDPGDNQPQHF. The DNA for the CDR3 is TGCAGCGTTGATCCCGGGGACAATCAGCCCCAGCATTTT.

The chain recombines TRBV6-1 with TRBJ1-1; D is unclear. V was pared by 2 bases and J by 7 bases, with 11 bases between. Germline CDR1 MNHNS, CDR2 SASEGT. The CDR3 length is 13 residues. CDR3 DNA sequence: TGTGCCAGCAGTGAACAGGCGAGGCTTGAAGCTTTCTTT. This translates into CASSEQARLEAFF.

The chain links TRBV28 to TRBJ1-2; 10 positions match TRBD1. The CDR3 has 17 residues. CDR1 and CDR2 from the germline V gene are MDHEN and SYDVKM. V was clipped by 4 bases and J by 4 bases; unmatched bases: 12. The CDR3 nucleotides are TGTGCCAGCAGTTCTCTGACACGACAGGGGGCTCTCTATGGCTACACCTTC. Residues: CASSSLTRQGALYGYTF.

This rearrangement joins TRBV7-3 to TRBJ2-5, with D unresolved. The CDR3 runs 13 residues. The germline V gene has CDR1 SGHTA and CDR2 FQGTGA. Between the trimmed V and J ends, which lost 5 bases and 2 bases, there was a span of 9 bases. CDR3 DNA: TGTGCCAGCAGCAAAGGGCGGCAAGAGACCCAGTACTTC. It specifies CASSKGRQETQYF.

This clonotype was detected only a few times. This chain uses TRBV6-1 with TRBJ2-5; possible D gene TRBD2, 6 bases. The V gene lost 5 bases and the J gene lost 5 bases, with 9 bases spanning the gap. CDR1 is MNHNS and CDR2 is SASEGT in the germline V gene. The CDR3 consists of 12 residues. Written as DNA, the CDR3 is TGTGCCAGCAGTAGGGACTTGGAGACCCAGTACTTC. Translating gives CASSRDLETQYF.

The chain combines TRBV4-2 with TRBJ2-1; 9 nucleotides line up with TRBD1. Looked up from germline, CDR1 is LGHNA and CDR2 is YNFKEQ. J gave up 15 bases and V 2 bases, and 17 bases lay outside the gene matches. This CDR3 contains 16 residues. CDR3: CASSQNRDRDNWETFF. Written as DNA, the CDR3 is TGTGCCAGCAGCCAAAACCGGGACAGGGACAACTGGGAGACGTTCTTC.

The rearrangement links TRBV10-3 to TRBJ2-7, with 7 bases lining up with TRBD2. This CDR3 region has 15 residues. The germline gives CDR1 ENHRY, CDR2 SYGVKD. The ends lost 5 bases at V and 0 bases at J; junction bases unmatched: 7. This chain's CDR3 is CAISSSGASSYEQYF. CDR3 DNA: TGTGCCATCAGTAGCAGCGGGGCGAGCTCCTACGAGCAGTACTTC.